The TCR beta chain described here comes from a study of cytomegalovirus exposure and HLA in healthy donors. Germline assignment: CDR1 GTSNPN and CDR2 SVGIG (reference sequence). Trimming took 7 bases from V and 5 from J, leaving 13 bases between them. This CDR3 is 12 amino acids long. The PCR employed 60 Vbeta primers together with 13 Jbeta primers. Clones were read by immunoSEQ multiplex PCR, and TCRdb kept only the in-frame ones, dropping some. Among fewer than 200,000 clones listed, 60% to 80% were seen once. This sequence joins TRBV30 and TRBJ2-3; the D is unclear. The sequenced material came from PBMCs. This clonotype originated in a male donor in good health and CMV-seronegative. Here the CDR3 reads CAYIHSGDTQYF. The CDR3 DNA follows: TGTGCCTATATTCACTCCGGAGATACGCAGTATTTT.